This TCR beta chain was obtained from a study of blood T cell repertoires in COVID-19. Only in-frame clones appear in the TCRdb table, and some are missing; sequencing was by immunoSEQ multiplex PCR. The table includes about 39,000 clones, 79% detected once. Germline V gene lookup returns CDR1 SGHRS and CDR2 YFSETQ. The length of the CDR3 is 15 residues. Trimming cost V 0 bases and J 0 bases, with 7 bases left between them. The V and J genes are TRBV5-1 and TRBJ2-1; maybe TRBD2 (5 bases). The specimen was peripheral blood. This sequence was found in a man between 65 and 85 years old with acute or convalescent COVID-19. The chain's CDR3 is CASSLVGSSYNEQFF. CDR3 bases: TGCGCCAGCAGCTTGGTAGGGAGCTCCTACAATGAGCAGTTCTTC. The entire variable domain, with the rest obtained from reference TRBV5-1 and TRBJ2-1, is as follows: KAGVTQTPRYLIKTRGQQVTLSCSPISGHRSVSWYQQTPGQGLQFLFEYFSETQRNKGNFPGRFSGRQFSNSRSEMNVSTLELGDSALYLCASSLVGSSYNEQFFGPGTRLTVL.